The 21 T cell receptor beta chains reported below all come from one sample, sequenced in a study of blood T cell repertoires in COVID-19. Sequencing was performed with immunoSEQ multiplex PCR; in TCRdb, only in-frame clones are kept and a portion is missing. This table has over 130,000 clones, more than 70% appearing once. What was sequenced was peripheral blood. These TCRs come from a human donor in a cohort sampled during active COVID-19.

The chain recombines TRBV7-9 with TRBJ2-5; 7 bases align to TRBD2. Germline trimming cut 5 bases from V and 4 bases from J; bases unmatched to any gene: 13. Germline assignment: CDR1 SEHNR and CDR2 FQNEAQ (reference sequence). The CDR3 runs to 16 residues. CDR3 nucleotides: TGTGCCAGCAGCCCCGAGCAGGGACTAAGGAGAGAGACCCAGTACTTC. Amino acids: CASSPEQGLRRETQYF.

This chain links TRBV12-3 or TRBV12-4 with TRBJ2-1; TRBD2 matches 9 bases. V trimming: 3 bases; J trimming: 15 bases; junction bases outside the gene matches: 9. The CDR3 contains 13 residues. The CDR3: CASSLRRGGRMFF. The CDR3 DNA is TGTGCCAGCAGTTTGAGGCGGGGGGGCCGAATGTTCTTC.

As for this clone: One end of the junction fails to match germline, which may point to a read error. V is TRBV29-1 and J is TRBJ1-6; TRBD1 matches 7 bases. The CDR3 totals 11 residues. Germline V gene sequence: CDR1 SQVTM, CDR2 ANQGSEA. This CDR3 reads CSVEDRQGRVF. The CDR3 DNA follows: TGCAGCGTTGAAGATCGACAGGGCAGGGTCTTT.

The rearrangement uses TRBV10-3 and TRBJ2-7; no reliable D call. This CDR3 is built from 11 residues. The germline V gene has CDR1 ENHRY and CDR2 SYGVKD. Trimming left V 5 bases short and J 4 bases short, with 6 bases between. The CDR3 sequence: CAISSRYEQYF. The CDR3 coding sequence is TGTGCCATCAGTTCCAGGTACGAGCAGTACTTC.

This rearrangement joins TRBV28 to TRBJ2-7; D might be TRBD2 (5 bases). V dropped 2 bases and J dropped 0 bases, with 5 bases sitting between them. The CDR3 covers 13 residues. The germline gives CDR1 MDHEN, CDR2 SYDVKM. The DNA for the CDR3 is TGTGCCAGCAGTTTAGGGAGCTCCTACGAGCAGTACTTC. Amino acids: CASSLGSSYEQYF.

V is TRBV18 and J is TRBJ1-2; 8 positions match TRBD1. J gave up 5 bases and V 1 base, and 0 bases lay outside the gene matches. Germline-derived CDR1 and CDR2 are KGHSH and LQKENI. The CDR3 covers 13 residues. The CDR3 loop reads CASSPRQGYGYTF. CDR3 nucleotide sequence: TGTGCCAGCTCACCACGACAGGGGTATGGCTACACCTTC.

This sequence joins TRBV11-1 and TRBJ2-7; perhaps TRBD1 as D (6 bases). The V and J ends lost 1 base and 7 bases respectively, with 11 bases between them. Germline-derived CDR1 and CDR2 are SGHAT and FQDESV (reference sequence). This CDR3 region has 13 residues. CDR3 amino acids: CASSLVSQGEQYF. CDR3 nucleotides: TGTGCCAGCAGCTTAGTTTCGCAGGGGGAGCAGTACTTC.

The gene calls are TRBV7-9 and TRBJ1-1, with 9 positions matching TRBD1. Germline trimming cut 1 base from V and 0 bases from J; bases unmatched to any gene: 12. The CDR3 length is 19 residues. Germline-derived CDR1 and CDR2 are SEHNR and FQNEAQ (reference sequence). The CDR3 region has the DNA TGTGCCAGCAGCTTAGGGACGGGCGGGACAGGGTTCATGAACACTGAAGCTTTCTTT. The encoded protein is CASSLGTGGTGFMNTEAFF.

This chain connects TRBV3-1 (or the pseudogene TRBV3-2) to TRBJ1-2, with D possibly matching TRBD1 (6 bases). Trimming cost V 4 bases and J 4 bases, with 19 bases left between them. There are 16 residues in the CDR3. From germline, CDR1 is LGHDT and CDR2 YNNKEL (reference sequence). CDR3 residues: CASSPVGRGLLYGYTF. For the CDR3, the DNA is TGTGCCAGCAGCCCCGTCGGCAGGGGCCTACTCTATGGCTACACCTTC.

The chain recombines TRBV7-6 with TRBJ2-2; 10 bases align to TRBD1. Losses at the gene ends were 5 bases for V and 2 bases for J; bases not matched to a gene: 11. The germline V gene encodes CDR1 SGHVS and CDR2 FNYEAQ. The CDR3 is made up of 18 amino acids. The DNA of the CDR3 is TGTGCCAGCAGCCCCCGCAGCGGGACAGGGGTAAACACCGGGGAGCTGTTTTTT. The encoded protein is CASSPRSGTGVNTGELFF. Supplemented by reference TRBV7-6 and TRBJ2-2, the full variable domain reads GAGVSQSPRYKVTKRGQDVALRCDPISGHVSLYWYRQALGQGPEFLTYFNYEAQQDKSGLPNDRFSAERPEGSISTLTIQRTEQRDSAMYRCASSPRSGTGVNTGELFFGEGSRLTVL.

A single count supports this clone. The J gene is TRBJ1-3, the V gene TRBV2; D unclear. Germline CDR1 SNHLY, CDR2 FYNNEI. V lost 11 bases to trimming and J lost 4 bases, with 9 bases between them. The CDR3 consists of 11 residues. CDR3: CASRSGNTIYF. CDR3 in DNA: TGTGCCTCCCGGTCCGGAAACACCATATATTTT.

The chain uses TRBV30 and TRBJ2-7; 7 bases fit TRBD1. The V gene end was trimmed by 3 bases and the J gene end by 4 bases; junction bases not matched to a gene: 15. The length of the CDR3 is 16 residues. The germline gives CDR1 GTSNPN, CDR2 SVGIG (reference sequence). CDR3 residues: CAWSRPGTVIAYEQYF. DNA for the CDR3: TGTGCCTGGAGCCGTCCCGGGACAGTTATCGCTTACGAGCAGTACTTC.

This chain joins TRBV7-6 and TRBJ1-3; TRBD1 is a possible D gene (5 bases). CDR1 and CDR2 from the germline V gene are SGHVS and FNYEAQ. The V gene lost 5 bases and the J gene lost 4 bases, with 15 bases spanning the gap. The CDR3 sequence is 15 residues long. CDR3 nucleotide sequence: TGTGCCAGCAGCCGTGGGGGGGGACCCGGAAACACCATATATTTT. Encoded protein: CASSRGGGPGNTIYF.

The chain employs TRBV29-1 and TRBJ1-2; D unclear. The CDR3 contains 17 residues. Germline loops: CDR1 SQVTM, CDR2 ANQGSEA. V lost 0 bases and J 1 base, leaving 18 bases between the germline ends. CDR3 DNA sequence: TGCAGCGTTGAAGATCTCAAGGTAGTGCAGGTTAACTATGGCTACACCTTC. This gives the protein CSVEDLKVVQVNYGYTF.

The CDR3 loop is CASSRIAGGLRDTDTQYF. The CDR3 nucleotides are TGTGCCAGCAGCCGTATAGCGGGGGGCCTTAGAGACACAGATACGCAGTATTTT. The J gene is TRBJ2-3, the V gene TRBV7-6, with 10 bases that match TRBD2. This CDR3 spans 18 amino acids. V lost 5 bases to trimming and J lost 2 bases; unmatched junction nucleotides: 13. Looked up from germline, CDR1 is SGHVS and CDR2 is FNYEAQ.

V and J are TRBV4-3 and TRBJ2-7, with D unresolved. This CDR3 spans 14 amino acids. V lost 1 base and J lost 3, with 10 bases in between. Per germline, CDR1 LGHNA and CDR2 YSLEER. The CDR3 sequence: CASSQGHTGYEQYF. Written as DNA, the CDR3 is TGCGCCAGCAGCCAAGGTCACACGGGCTACGAGCAGTACTTC.

This chain links TRBV27 with TRBJ2-5, with a tentative D call TRBD2 (6 bases). The CDR3 loop spans 13 amino acids. V shed 4 bases and J shed 7 bases, with 13 bases lying between them. Germline loops: CDR1 MNHEY, CDR2 SMNVEV (reference sequence). In nucleotides, the CDR3 is TGTGCCAGCAGTTCCCCAGTCGGGGGGACCCAGTACTTC. This translates into CASSSPVGGTQYF.

J is TRBJ1-2 and V is TRBV7-9; D is possibly TRBD1 (5 bases). Germline CDR1 and CDR2: SEHNR and FQNEAQ (reference sequence). The CDR3 loop spans 11 amino acids. Trimming removed 4 bases at V and 8 bases at J, with 8 bases between. DNA of the CDR3: TGTGCCAGCAGCTGGGGGGAAGGCTACACCTTC. Protein sequence: CASSWGEGYTF.

The chain links TRBV3-1 (or the pseudogene TRBV3-2) to TRBJ2-5, with no clear D. This CDR3 is built from 13 residues. Trimming removed 3 bases from V and 0 bases from J, with 5 bases in between. Germline values: CDR1 LGHDT, CDR2 YNNKEL (reference sequence). The CDR3 sequence: CASSHLNQETQYF. Here the CDR3 DNA reads TGTGCCAGCAGCCACTTAAACCAAGAGACCCAGTACTTC.

This clone turned up a few times. This chain connects TRBV4-1 to TRBJ2-7; 7 nucleotides align to TRBD1. V was clipped by 1 base and J by 3 bases; unmatched bases: 6. Per germline, CDR1 MGHRA and CDR2 YSYEKL. The CDR3 has 15 amino acids. The CDR3 loop reads CASSQGPGQNYEQYF. CDR3 in DNA: TGCGCCAGCAGCCAAGGCCCGGGACAGAACTACGAGCAGTACTTC.

This clone was recorded once. Written as DNA, the CDR3 is TGTGCCAGCAGCACACGACTAGCGGGGCCCACCGGGGAGCTGTTTTTT. Its protein is CASSTRLAGPTGELFF. The J gene is TRBJ2-2, the V gene TRBV7-2, with 11 nucleotides matching TRBD2. This CDR3 contains 16 residues. V shed 5 bases, J shed 4 bases, and the junction held 6 bases outside the gene matches. Germline CDR1 reads SGHTA; CDR2 reads FQGNSA. Complete variable domain (other parts from reference TRBV7-2 and TRBJ2-2): GAGVSQSPSNKVTEKGKDVELRCDPISGHTALYWYRQSLGQGLEFLIYFQGNSAPDKSGLPSDRFSAERTGGSVSTLTIQRTQQEDSAVYLCASSTRLAGPTGELFFGEGSRLTVL.